The rows below give T cell receptor beta chains drawn from one sample of a study of blood T cell repertoires in COVID-19. TCRdb's copy holds only in-frame clones and misses some; the assay was immunoSEQ multiplex PCR. Among 81,000 or so clones, around 92% were seen once, and the ten largest hold under 7.5%. Input material: peripheral blood. The origin of the receptors is a woman aged 55-70 years with active COVID-19. CDR3s leave out the opening cysteine and the closing phenylalanine or tryptophan. D genes are given only for firm matches. The size field is filled for only some rows; it gives once, few, many or a size class.

d_call j_call clone_size v_call cdr3_aa
. TRBJ1-3 once TRBV9 ASSPRGGSGNTIY
. TRBJ1-5 once TRBV3-1/TRBV3-2 ASSQGSNQPQH
TRBD1 TRBJ2-5 . TRBV18 ASSPRDSQETQY
. TRBJ1-6 . TRBV23-1 ASSARRGARNSPLH
TRBD1 TRBJ1-2 . TRBV7-2 ASSKTGGYTYGYT
TRBD1 TRBJ2-5 . TRBV9 ASSVATGGTQY
TRBD1 TRBJ2-1 . TRBV19 ASSPGTERSLPYNEQF
. TRBJ2-3 . TRBV7-2 ASRMGQIGTDTQY
TRBD2 TRBJ2-3 once TRBV13 ASSGERGTLDTQY
. TRBJ2-7 . TRBV18 ASSPSGGYEQY
TRBD1 TRBJ2-7 . TRBV7-9 ASTPGQDPYEQY
TRBD1 TRBJ1-2 . TRBV6-6 ASSSGQGYGYT
. TRBJ2-2 once TRBV29-1 SVAPYTGELF
. TRBJ1-6 once TRBV7-2 ASSLKQDNSPLH
. TRBJ1-2 . TRBV6-2/TRBV6-3 ASSYSGTIYGYT
TRBD1 TRBJ1-5 few TRBV5-1 ASSPGTGGSNQPQH
. TRBJ1-5 . TRBV15 ATSSVGRNQPQH
. TRBJ2-2 once TRBV28 ASSLPGILHSGELF
. TRBJ2-5 . TRBV15 ATSRDQRGGETQY
TRBD2 TRBJ2-7 . TRBV14 ASSHRLAGVREQY
TRBD1 TRBJ2-7 . TRBV4-1 ASSQEAGTEFYEQY
. TRBJ2-5 . TRBV24-1 ATSDLYQGSEETQY
TRBD1 TRBJ1-6 . TRBV6-6 ASRPTGDSYNSPLH
TRBD2 TRBJ2-5 . TRBV11-2 ASSLGLAGGLGETQY
. TRBJ1-4 . TRBV30 AWSEGYSTNEKLF
. TRBJ1-2 . TRBV2 ASRGQGRNYGYT
TRBD1 TRBJ2-5 . TRBV5-6 ASIGQGRETQY
TRBD2 TRBJ2-3 . TRBV7-8 ASSLRLAGPTDTQY
. TRBJ1-5 . TRBV7-8 ASSPRGREDNQPQH
. TRBJ1-1 . TRBV29-1 SVESAMNTEAF
. TRBJ1-4 . TRBV6-5 ASRVRQAQEKLF
TRBD1 TRBJ1-5 . TRBV3-1/TRBV3-2 ASSLTGGMNQPQH
TRBD1 TRBJ1-3 . TRBV4-1 ASSQVGTAGNTIY
. TRBJ1-5 . TRBV9 ASSRGADQPQH
. TRBJ2-1 . TRBV6-6 ASRDNNEQF
TRBD2 TRBJ2-5 few TRBV5-1 ASSLNPRTSGYQETQY
TRBD2 TRBJ2-2 once TRBV7-2 ASSPRGRVGTGELF
. TRBJ2-7 . TRBV12-3/TRBV12-4 ASSFPRAEQY
TRBD1 TRBJ1-6 once TRBV3-1/TRBV3-2 ASSPETGGNNSPLH
TRBD2 TRBJ2-1 . TRBV4-1 ASSQEGTSGSAEQF
. TRBJ1-1 . TRBV15 ATSRDSVNTEAF
. TRBJ2-5 . TRBV11-3 ASSLRSRSALQETQY
TRBD2 TRBJ2-3 . TRBV7-3 ASSPGLVSDTQY
TRBD1 TRBJ2-7 . TRBV19 ASSMGQGYYEQY
. TRBJ1-1 . TRBV11-2 ASSLALAGGPEAF
TRBD1 TRBJ1-1 few TRBV7-2 ASSLQGVNTEAF
. TRBJ2-3 . TRBV5-1 ASSSRTSTDTQY
TRBD1 TRBJ1-4 once TRBV19 ASSPSGGTNEKLF
TRBD2 TRBJ2-5 . TRBV11-3 ASTTSGSFLQETQY
TRBD1 TRBJ2-3 once TRBV12-3/TRBV12-4 ASRETGADTQY
. TRBJ2-3 . TRBV6-2/TRBV6-3 ASSYSTRRRADTQY
TRBD2 TRBJ2-3 . TRBV2 ASRATGLASADTQY
TRBD2 TRBJ2-5 once TRBV5-1 ASSPEPAGEEETQY
. TRBJ2-4 once TRBV5-4 ASSSLSGAKNIQY